These T cell receptor beta chains were read from a single sample in a study of OX40 agonist ivuxolimab in advanced cancers. The method was immunoSEQ multiplex PCR; TCRdb's version includes in-frame clones alone and lacks a portion of them. The sample holds 45,000 to 65,000 clones; roughly nine tenths are singletons and the top ten take 13% to 15%. Specimen: CD4+ or CD8+ T cells sorted from blood, collected in a trial of the OX40 agonist ivuxolimab. These receptor sequences come from an adult with an advanced solid tumor such as melanoma, head and neck, liver or kidney cancer. CDR3s include the opening cysteine and the closing phenylalanine or tryptophan. D genes are given only for firm matches. Size tells how often a clone was seen (once, few, many) or the class of an expanded clone, and some rows leave it out.

j_call v_call clone_size d_call cdr3_nt cdr3_aa
TRBJ1-3 TRBV7-8 - - TGTGCCAGCAGCTTCCGCTCTGGAAACACCATATATTTT CASSFRSGNTIYF
TRBJ2-7 TRBV13 - - TGTGCCAGCAGTCGCTACGAGCAGTACTTC CASSRYEQYF
TRBJ1-2 TRBV19 - - TGTGCCAGTAGTATACTGGGGCGGGACGAAACGGACTATGGCTACACCTTC CASSILGRDETDYGYTF
TRBJ2-7 TRBV27 - - TGTGCCAGCAGGCTCAAATGGTACAGCTCCTACGAGCAGTACTTC CASRLKWYSSYEQYF
TRBJ2-3 TRBV9 - - TGTGCCAGCAGCCATTTAAGGGTCACAGATACGCAGTATTTT CASSHLRVTDTQYF
TRBJ2-1 TRBV5-8 - TRBD2 TGTGCCAGCAGCGAGGGGACTAGTGGGTACAATGAGCAGTTCTTC CASSEGTSGYNEQFF
TRBJ1-1 TRBV19 - - TGTGCCAGTAGTGTGTCCGGGACTGAAGCTTTCTTT CASSVSGTEAFF
TRBJ2-7 TRBV4-1 - - TGCGCCAGCAGCCAAGAACCAGAGCTGAGCTCCTACGAGCAGTACTTC CASSQEPELSSYEQYF
TRBJ2-3 TRBV4-1 - - TGCGCCAGCAGCCAAGGACCCGGGGATACGCAGTATTTT CASSQGPGDTQYF
TRBJ1-1 TRBV19 - - TGTGCCAGTAGTAACACAGGAGGCCCTGAAGCTTTCTTT CASSNTGGPEAFF
TRBJ1-1 TRBV7-2 - TRBD1 TGTGCCAGCAGCCAAACCCCCGGGACAGCGTTAGGCACTGAAGCTTTCTTT CASSQTPGTALGTEAFF
TRBJ1-2 TRBV6-5 - - TGTGCCAGCACCAAGGCCCAGGGCGCCCTTCCTGGCTACACCTTC CASTKAQGALPGYTF
TRBJ1-5 TRBV4-1 - TRBD1 TGCGCCAGCAGCCAACGGACAGGGGGCACTCAGCCCCAGCATTTT CASSQRTGGTQPQHF
TRBJ2-7 TRBV2 - - TGTGCCAGCAACCCGGGACTCACCTCTTTTTTCGAGCAGTACTTC CASNPGLTSFFEQYF
TRBJ2-7 TRBV5-1 - TRBD1 TGCGCCAGCAGCCCGGGACAGGGGGTATACTACGAGCAGTACTTC CASSPGQGVYYEQYF
TRBJ2-5 TRBV5-6 - TRBD1 TGTGCCAGCAGCTTGGGGGACAGACAAGAGACCCAGTACTTC CASSLGDRQETQYF
TRBJ2-5 TRBV27 - TRBD2 TGTGCCAGCAGTTCTTCTAGCGGGGAAGAGACCCAGTACTTC CASSSSSGEETQYF
TRBJ2-3 TRBV4-1 - TRBD1 TGCGCCAGCAGCCAGGAAGACAGGGTGGTAGATACGCAGTATTTT CASSQEDRVVDTQYF
TRBJ1-1 TRBV4-1 - TRBD1 TGCGCCAGCAGCCAAGATGGGACAGGGGGGATGAACACTGAAGCTTTCTTT CASSQDGTGGMNTEAFF
TRBJ2-7 TRBV5-6 once - TGTGCCAGCAGCTCTGGGCCCCTCGAGCAGTACTTC CASSSGPLEQYF
TRBJ2-1 TRBV5-8 - - TGTGCCAGCACCTCGATGAGGGGTTCCTACAATGAGCAGTTCTTC CASTSMRGSYNEQFF
TRBJ2-7 TRBV27 once - TGTGCCAGCAGTTACAGTGGACAGCTCTACGAGCAGTACTTC CASSYSGQLYEQYF
TRBJ2-7 TRBV27 - - TGTGCCAGCAGTTTATCGTTGAGTTTCTACGAGCAGTACTTC CASSLSLSFYEQYF
TRBJ1-3 TRBV10-3 - - TGTGCCATCAGTGAGTCTAGAACGGGAGGTGGAAACACCATATATTTT CAISESRTGGGNTIYF
TRBJ2-1 TRBV27 - - TGTGCCAGCAGGTCCTCCTGGTCCTACAATGAGCAGTTCTTC CASRSSWSYNEQFF
TRBJ1-2 TRBV6-5 - - TGTGCCAGCAGTTACTCGGCGGCAGACTATGGCTACACCTTC CASSYSAADYGYTF
TRBJ1-1 TRBV30 few - TGTGCCTGGAGTGTAGGTGCGGGGGTGATGGATGAAGCTTTCTTT CAWSVGAGVMDEAFF
TRBJ2-7 TRBV7-2 - TRBD1 TGTGCCAGCAGCTTAGGTGGGACAGGGGGATCCGAGCAGTACTTC CASSLGGTGGSEQYF
TRBJ2-1 TRBV7-9 - - TGTGCCAGCAGCAACCGAGTGGGGGGGCCCAATGAGCAGTTCTTC CASSNRVGGPNEQFF
TRBJ2-1 TRBV27 - - TGTGCCAGCAGTTTAGGGGGCCCCTCCTACAATGAGCAGTTCTTC CASSLGGPSYNEQFF
TRBJ2-1 TRBV7-6 - TRBD1 TGTGCCAGCAGCTTCGACCCCATCGGGACAGGGGACAATGAGCAGTTCTTC CASSFDPIGTGDNEQFF
TRBJ2-7 TRBV2 - - TGTGCCAGCAGCCCGGGTGCTGCGCACTACGAGCAGTACTTC CASSPGAAHYEQYF
TRBJ1-2 TRBV13 - - TGTGCCAGCAGCTTGGGGTCACTCTATGGCTACACCTTC CASSLGSLYGYTF
TRBJ2-2 TRBV7-9 few TRBD2 TGTGCCAGCAGCCCAACTAGCGGGGGGACCGGGGAGCTGTTTTTT CASSPTSGGTGELFF
TRBJ2-5 TRBV14 - - TGTGCCAGCAGCCAAGTCCCTCTAGGAGCCCAGTACTTC CASSQVPLGAQYF
TRBJ1-5 TRBV15 - TRBD1 TGTGCCACCAGCAGAGGGGACAGTAGCAATCAGCCCCAGCATTTT CATSRGDSSNQPQHF
TRBJ2-7 TRBV5-6 - TRBD2 TGTGCCAGCAGCCCAACCGGGACTACGAATTACGAGCAGTACTTC CASSPTGTTNYEQYF
TRBJ2-7 TRBV4-1 - - TGCGCCAGCAGCCCCCGCAGTGGTTCGGACTACGAGCAGTACTTC CASSPRSGSDYEQYF
TRBJ2-6 TRBV5-6 once - TGTGCCAGCAGCCTTCCGGGACAACTCTCTGGGGCCAACGTCCTGACTTTC CASSLPGQLSGANVLTF
TRBJ2-7 TRBV27 - - TGTGCCAGCAGGGGGGGTCCCAACGAGCAGTACTTC CASRGGPNEQYF
TRBJ2-1 TRBV19 - - TGTGCCAGTAGTATAGGGGCCTTCGATGAGCAGTTCTTC CASSIGAFDEQFF
TRBJ1-3 TRBV13 - TRBD1 TGTGCCAGCAGCTATGACAGGGCTGGAAACACCATATATTTT CASSYDRAGNTIYF
TRBJ2-7 TRBV10-3 once TRBD1 TGTGCCAGTACCCGGGACAGGGAAACCTACGAGCAGTACTTC CASTRDRETYEQYF
TRBJ2-7 TRBV30 - - TGTGCCTGGAGCTCGGGCTTCTCCTACGAGCAGTACTTC CAWSSGFSYEQYF
TRBJ1-5 TRBV7-2 - - TGTGCCAGCAGCTTAGAAGGTTATAGCAATCAGCCCCAGCATTTT CASSLEGYSNQPQHF
TRBJ2-7 TRBV30 - - TGTGCCTGGAGTTGGGGGAAGGGGTACGAGCAGTACTTC CAWSWGKGYEQYF
TRBJ2-7 TRBV7-9 - TRBD1 TGTGCCAGCAGCTTATATACGGGACAGGGGGCCTACGAGCAGTACTTC CASSLYTGQGAYEQYF
TRBJ1-2 TRBV7-9 - - TGTGCCAGCAGCTTAGGCACTCCTCTAAGCTATGGCTACACCTTC CASSLGTPLSYGYTF
TRBJ2-2 TRBV7-2 few - TGTGCCAGCAGCTCGGACAGTTCGGCCGGGGAGCTGTTTTTT CASSSDSSAGELFF